This entry lists 31 T cell receptor beta chains sequenced from one sample in a study of blood T cell repertoires in COVID-19. Method: immunoSEQ multiplex PCR; TCRdb's copy keeps in-frame clones and lacks some. There are about 270,000 clones in the sample; roughly 80% occur only once, and over 3.5% lies in the top ten. The sequenced sample consisted of peripheral blood. The receptors originated from a woman aged 45-65 years with active or convalescent COVID-19.

The rearrangement uses TRBV19 and TRBJ1-1, with D perhaps matching TRBD1 (5 bases). Trimming cost V 1 base and J 7 bases, with 10 bases left between them. The CDR3 consists of 13 residues. Germline values: CDR1 LNHDA, CDR2 SQIVND (reference sequence). DNA for the CDR3: TGTGCCAGTAGTATAGCTCCAGGGATTGAAGCTTTCTTT. It translates to CASSIAPGIEAFF.

This clone was detected many times. The rearrangement joins TRBV5-1 to TRBJ2-3; the match to TRBD2 covers 14 bases. This CDR3 has 15 residues. Per the germline V gene, CDR1 is SGHRS and CDR2 is YFSETQ. The junction had 3 bases not matched to a gene; V was cut back by 3 bases and J by 6 bases. CDR3 amino acids: CASSSTSGRGDTQYF. The CDR3 DNA reads as TGCGCCAGCAGCTCGACTAGCGGGAGGGGGGATACGCAGTATTTT.

This clone was seen only a few times. This chain uses TRBV28 with TRBJ1-5; no definite D call. Looked up from germline, CDR1 is MDHEN and CDR2 is SYDVKM. The length of the CDR3 is 14 residues. V was shortened by 0 bases and J by 4 bases, with 7 bases between the two germline ends. The CDR3 is CASSLWQTNQPQHF. In DNA form, the CDR3 reads TGTGCCAGCAGTTTATGGCAAACTAATCAGCCCCAGCATTTT.

The rearrangement links TRBV5-4 to TRBJ2-3; 11 positions match TRBD2. Germline lookup yields CDR1 SGHNT and CDR2 YYREEE (reference sequence). The CDR3 sequence is 17 residues long. J was trimmed by 4 bases and V by 4 bases; bases with no gene match: 11. CDR3 coding DNA: TGTGCCAGCAGCCCCCCCTTAGCGGGAGGGCCCCCAGATACGCAGTATTTT. This translates into CASSPPLAGGPPDTQYF.

V usage is TRBV5-1 and J usage is TRBJ1-1, with 7 bases lining up with TRBD1. The V segment lost 2 bases and the J segment 4 bases; nucleotides outside the gene matches: 5. The CDR3 loop spans 14 amino acids. In germline, CDR1 is SGHRS, CDR2 YFSETQ. The CDR3 nucleotides are TGCGCCAGCAGCTTCACTTCAGGGGGCACTGAAGCTTTCTTT. This codes for CASSFTSGGTEAFF.

This clone was picked up one time. This chain joins TRBV7-9 and TRBJ1-6; D is perhaps TRBD1 (5 bases). The CDR3 contains 14 residues. Trimming took off 5 bases at V and 10 bases at J, with 15 bases between the two ends. Germline loops: CDR1 SEHNR, CDR2 FQNEAQ (reference sequence). CDR3 protein: CASSPLDTPSPLHF. CDR3 bases: TGTGCCAGCAGCCCACTGGACACTCCGTCACCCCTCCACTTT. Full variable domain (remainder filled in from reference TRBV7-9 and TRBJ1-6): DTGVSQNPRHKITKRGQNVTFRCDPISEHNRLYWYRQTLGQGPEFLTYFQNEAQLEKSRLLSDRFSAERPKGSFSTLEIQRTEQGDSAMYLCASSPLDTPSPLHFGNGTRLTVT.

The V call is TRBV18, the J call TRBJ2-6; TRBD2 might be the D (6 bases). The length of the CDR3 is 14 residues. Trimming pared 5 bases from V and 4 bases from J, leaving 9 bases between. CDR1 and CDR2 (germline): KGHSH, LQKENI. The CDR3 region has the DNA TGTGCCAGCTCAGGGGGGACGGGGGCCAACGTCCTGACTTTC. Translation gives CASSGGTGANVLTF. The complete variable domain, with remaining parts taken from reference TRBV18 and TRBJ2-6, reads NAGVMQNPRHLVRRRGQEARLRCSPMKGHSHVYWYRQLPEEGLKFMVYLQKENIIDESGMPKERFSAEFPKEGPSILRIQQVVRGDSAAYFCASSGGTGANVLTFGAGSRLTVL.

Here the CDR3 reads CASSPLGLGFTGELFF. DNA of the CDR3: TGTGCCAGCAGCCCTCTCGGACTTGGTTTCACCGGGGAGCTGTTTTTT. This chain connects TRBV5-6 to TRBJ2-2; D perhaps matches TRBD2 (5 bases). This CDR3 comprises 16 residues. CDR1 is SGHDT and CDR2 is YYEEEE in the germline V gene. V was shortened by 4 bases and J by 4 bases, with 17 bases between the two germline ends. The full variable domain, its missing parts supplied by reference TRBV5-6 and TRBJ2-2, is DAGVTQSPTHLIKTRGQQVTLRCSPKSGHDTVSWYQQALGQGPQFIFQYYEEEERQRGNFPDRFSGHQFPNYSSELNVNALLLGDSALYLCASSPLGLGFTGELFFGEGSRLTVL.

The chain is built from TRBV5-6 and TRBJ2-3; 8 bases align to TRBD2. With V trimmed by 4 bases and J by 1 base, 5 bases remained unmatched. This CDR3 spans 15 amino acids. Germline V lookup: CDR1 SGHDT, CDR2 YYEEEE. Here the CDR3 DNA reads TGTGCCAGCAGCCCTAGAGCGGGAGGCACAGATACGCAGTATTTT. Its translation: CASSPRAGGTDTQYF. Full variable domain (outside the CDR3, taken from reference TRBV5-6 and TRBJ2-3): DAGVTQSPTHLIKTRGQQVTLRCSPKSGHDTVSWYQQALGQGPQFIFQYYEEEERQRGNFPDRFSGHQFPNYSSELNVNALLLGDSALYLCASSPRAGGTDTQYFGPGTRLTVL.

This clone was seen only once. One end of the junction varies from germline; a read error may be responsible. The chain uses TRBV7-7 and TRBJ2-1; D unclear. Germline-derived CDR1 and CDR2 are SSHAT and FNYEAQ (reference sequence). CDR3 length equals 12 residues. The CDR3 coding sequence is TGTGCTAGCAGCCCTGCTAGAGGTGAGCAGTTCTTC. The encoded protein is CASSPARGEQFF.

This clone was seen once. The J gene is TRBJ1-6, the V gene TRBV6-2 or TRBV6-3; the match to TRBD1 covers 9 bases. V lost 0 bases to trimming and J lost 8 bases; unmatched junction nucleotides: 8. The germline CDR1 and CDR2 sequences are MNHEY and SVGEGT. The length of the CDR3 is 17 residues. For the CDR3, the DNA is TGTGCCAGCAGTTACTCGACCCCCGGGACAGGGTATTCACCCCTCCACTTT. It yields the protein CASSYSTPGTGYSPLHF.

The chain is built from TRBV5-4 and TRBJ2-7; 13 bases line up with TRBD2. The germline V gene has CDR1 SGHNT and CDR2 YYREEE (reference sequence). The CDR3 consists of 16 residues. V lost 4 bases, J lost 3 bases, and 7 bases stayed unmatched. This chain's CDR3 is CASSLPLAGGSYEQYF. CDR3 in DNA: TGTGCCAGCAGCCTGCCACTAGCGGGAGGGAGCTACGAGCAGTACTTC. Supplemented by reference TRBV5-4 and TRBJ2-7, the full variable domain reads ETGVTQSPTHLIKTRGQQVTLRCSSQSGHNTVSWYQQALGQGPQFIFQYYREEENGRGNFPPRFSGLQFPNYSSELNVNALELDDSALYLCASSLPLAGGSYEQYFGPGTRLTVT.

This clone has only one observation. The CDR3 DNA sequence: TGTGCCAGCAGCTTAGGCAGGGGAAGCTCCTACAATGAGCAGTTCTTC. Its translation: CASSLGRGSSYNEQFF. The V and J genes are TRBV11-3 and TRBJ2-1; weak D call: TRBD1 (6 bases). This CDR3 is built from 16 residues. V was pared by 1 base and J by 0 bases, with 10 bases between. Per the germline V gene, CDR1 is SGHNT and CDR2 is YENEEA.

This clone was detected only once. This chain links TRBV19 with TRBJ2-7; weak D call: TRBD2 (5 bases). This CDR3 has 13 residues. Trimming removed 5 bases from V and 4 bases from J, with 12 bases in between. Germline V CDR1 and CDR2: LNHDA, SQIVND (reference sequence). The CDR3 bases are TGTGCCAGTAGTTTCCTAGCAGATTACGAGCAGTACTTC. Its protein is CASSFLADYEQYF.

The chain employs TRBV6-6 and TRBJ1-2, with TRBD1 identical over 9 bases. The germline V gene encodes CDR1 MNHNY and CDR2 SVGAGI (reference sequence). This CDR3 is built from 17 residues. The V segment lost 5 bases and the J segment 8 bases; nucleotides outside the gene matches: 18. The CDR3 DNA is TGTGCCAGCAGTCAGAACAGGGGGCGACGTAGTTCCTGGGGCTACACCTTC. As protein: CASSQNRGRRSSWGYTF.

This clone was detected only a few times. CDR3 bases: TGTGCCATCAGTGCCGGCGGGATGACCGGGGAGCTGTTTTTT. It yields the protein CAISAGGMTGELFF. This chain links TRBV10-3 with TRBJ2-2; D perhaps matches TRBD2 (6 bases). Trimming shortened V by 4 bases and J by 5 bases, and 11 bases separated the two germline ends. The CDR3 spans 14 residues. Looked up from germline, CDR1 is ENHRY and CDR2 is SYGVKD.

This chain uses TRBV5-6 with TRBJ2-7; no firm D call. CDR3 length: 12 residues. The germline CDR1 and CDR2 sequences are SGHDT and YYEEEE. The V and J ends lost 4 bases and 6 bases respectively, with 11 bases between them. The CDR3 protein is CASSTDRGEQYF. The CDR3 region has the DNA TGTGCCAGCAGCACCGACCGAGGCGAGCAGTACTTC.

V and J are TRBV6-5 and TRBJ2-7, with TRBD2 identical over 10 bases. The germline V gene encodes CDR1 MNHEY and CDR2 SVGAGI. J lost 5 bases, V lost 8 bases, and 9 bases had no gene match. The CDR3 runs to 14 residues. The CDR3 is CASGGSGRAHEQYF. The CDR3 DNA sequence: TGTGCCAGCGGGGGGAGCGGGAGGGCCCACGAGCAGTACTTC.

V gene TRBV28 combines with J gene TRBJ2-1; tentatively, D is TRBD2 (6 bases). This CDR3 is built from 13 residues. The V end lost 2 bases, the J end lost 4 bases, and 6 bases lay between the germline ends. CDR1 and CDR2 from the germline V gene are MDHEN and SYDVKM. The CDR3 DNA reads TGTGCCAGCAGTTTACGGGGGTACAATGAGCAGTTCTTC. It yields the protein CASSLRGYNEQFF. The full variable domain, rest sourced from reference TRBV28 and TRBJ2-1, is DVKVTQSSRYLVKRTGEKVFLECVQDMDHENMFWYRQDPGLGLRLIYFSYDVKMKEKGDIPEGYSVSREKKERFSLILESASTNQTSMYLCASSLRGYNEQFFGPGTRLTVL.

The CDR3 DNA follows: TGCGCCAGCAGCTTGGAAGGCGACAGGGCAACTAATGAAAAACTGTTTTTT. Its translation is CASSLEGDRATNEKLFF. The chain uses TRBV5-1 and TRBJ1-4; TRBD1 aligns across 7 bases. CDR1 is SGHRS and CDR2 is YFSETQ in the germline V gene. Unmatched junction bases numbered 5, after V lost 0 bases and J lost 0 bases. The CDR3 sequence is 17 residues long.

This clone was seen a handful of times. This chain links TRBV2 with TRBJ1-6, with D maybe TRBD1 (5 bases). Trimming stripped 6 bases from V and 5 bases from J, with 20 bases between. This CDR3 is built from 17 residues. Germline V gene sequence: CDR1 SNHLY, CDR2 FYNNEI. The CDR3 is CASRAGLGRLNNSPLHF. In DNA, the CDR3 is TGTGCCAGCAGGGCAGGGCTAGGACGACTGAATAATTCACCCCTCCACTTT.

The gene calls are TRBV7-6 and TRBJ2-7; D remains unclear. The CDR3 length is 15 residues. The V end lost 5 bases, the J end lost 2 bases, and 16 bases lay between the germline ends. Germline V gene data show CDR1 as SGHVS and CDR2 as FNYEAQ. The CDR3 bases are TGTGCCAGCAGCAGTACTCTGACATACGCCTACGAGCAGTACTTC. Its translation is CASSSTLTYAYEQYF.

This chain links TRBV11-2 with TRBJ1-2; a possible D gene is TRBD1 (5 bases). The length of the CDR3 is 15 residues. V gave up 1 base and J gave up 4 bases, with 13 bases separating them. Germline assignment: CDR1 SGHAT and CDR2 FQNNGV. The CDR3 nucleotides read TGTGCCAGCAGCTTAGGCGGGGGTCTAACCTATGGCTACACCTTC. Translation gives CASSLGGGLTYGYTF.

This chain links TRBV6-5 with TRBJ2-2, with D hard to call. The V and J ends lost 1 base and 2 bases respectively, with 11 bases between them. The germline gives CDR1 MNHEY, CDR2 SVGAGI. The CDR3 has 16 amino acids. The CDR3 protein is CASSYCLWCNTGELFF. Here the CDR3 DNA reads TGTGCCAGCAGTTACTGTCTATGGTGCAACACCGGGGAGCTGTTTTTT.

The chain links TRBV7-6 to TRBJ2-1, with 8 bases identical to TRBD2. Germline V gene sequence: CDR1 SGHVS, CDR2 FNYEAQ. The CDR3 length is 17 residues. Trimming cost V 0 bases and J 6 bases; bases outside gene matches: 10. The CDR3 is CASSLAQGAGVGNEQFF. The DNA of the CDR3 is TGTGCCAGCAGCTTAGCCCAAGGAGCGGGAGTTGGCAATGAGCAGTTCTTC.

The chain combines TRBV2 with TRBJ1-2; TRBD1 matches 8 bases. The germline CDR1 and CDR2 sequences are SNHLY and FYNNEI. This CDR3 region has 13 residues. With 5 bases clipped from V and 4 bases from J, the junction kept 3 bases outside the gene matches. The CDR3: CASSNGQGYGYTF. CDR3 bases: TGTGCCAGCAGTAACGGACAGGGCTATGGCTACACCTTC.

The rearrangement joins TRBV6-5 to TRBJ1-5; no clear D gene. Per germline, CDR1 MNHEY and CDR2 SVGAGI. Trimming left V 8 bases short and J 1 base short, with 15 bases between. The CDR3 spans 15 residues. The CDR3 loop reads CASLQVGWSNQPQHF. DNA of the CDR3: TGTGCCAGCCTGCAGGTAGGCTGGAGCAATCAGCCCCAGCATTTT.

The chain is built from TRBV7-8 and TRBJ2-7; TRBD2 matches 9 bases. J gave up 2 bases and V 2 bases, and 10 bases lay outside the gene matches. Germline CDR1 reads SGHVS; CDR2 reads FQNEAQ. The CDR3 length is 17 residues. CDR3 loop: CASSLKPGLALTYEQYF. Written as DNA, the CDR3 is TGTGCCAGCAGCTTAAAACCGGGACTAGCCCTTACCTACGAGCAGTACTTC.

This clone has just a few counts. The rearrangement uses TRBV24-1 and TRBJ2-1, with 10 nucleotides matching TRBD1. The length of the CDR3 is 15 residues. Trimming took 6 bases from V and 6 from J; bases not matched to a gene: 7. Germline assignment: CDR1 KGHDR and CDR2 SFDVKD. This chain's CDR3 is CATSPGTGESNEQFF. The CDR3 DNA follows: TGTGCCACCAGTCCCGGGACAGGGGAAAGCAATGAGCAGTTCTTC.

This clone showed up just a few times. The rearrangement uses TRBV18 and TRBJ2-1; TRBD1 aligns across 10 bases. CDR3 size: 15 residues. From germline, CDR1 is KGHSH and CDR2 LQKENI. V trimming: 6 bases; J trimming: 8 bases; junction bases outside the gene matches: 10. This CDR3 is CASSSTGGKDDEQFF. For the CDR3, the DNA is TGTGCCAGCTCTTCGACAGGGGGCAAAGACGATGAGCAGTTCTTC.

The chain combines TRBV15 with TRBJ2-3, with D perhaps TRBD1 (5 bases). V was trimmed by 6 bases and J by 2 bases, leaving 18 bases between them. CDR3 length: 16 amino acids. Germline CDR1 is LNHNV and CDR2 is YYDKDF (reference sequence). CDR3 protein: CATRARAGWPTDTQYF. The CDR3 DNA sequence: TGTGCCACCAGGGCCCGGGCAGGGTGGCCCACAGATACGCAGTATTTT.